What follows are 5 T cell receptor beta chains derived from one specimen sequenced in a study of CD8+ T cells in alopecia areata. RNA extraction and reverse transcription yielded cDNA as sequencing template. Profiling relied on immunoSEQ multiplex PCR, and the TCRdb table lists in-frame clones only, not all of them. There are about 120,000 clones in the sample; approximately 57% occur only once, and 4.5% to 6% lies in the top ten. The treatment is: oral pan-JAK inhibitor, 5-10 mg twice daily. Sequenced here: CD4+ T cells sorted from blood, sampled at week 4, from a patient treated with tofacitinib. The receptors shown here come from a human donor with alopecia areata.

The J gene is TRBJ1-1, the V gene TRBV29-1; 7 bases are shared with TRBD1. Losses at the gene ends were 8 bases for V and 5 bases for J; bases not matched to a gene: 14. The CDR3 has 14 amino acids. Germline CDR1 and CDR2: SQVTM and ANQGSEA. This chain's CDR3 is CSRARAGGDTEAFF. The CDR3 DNA reads as TGCAGCCGAGCCCGGGCAGGGGGAGATACTGAAGCTTTCTTT.

The genes are TRBV28 and TRBJ2-3, with TRBD2 as a possible D gene (5 bases). CDR1 MDHEN and CDR2 SYDVKM come from the germline V gene. V lost 6 bases and J 3 bases, leaving 7 bases between the germline ends. The CDR3 length is 12 residues. The CDR3 sequence is CASRSGTDTQYF. CDR3 coding DNA: TGTGCCAGCAGATCGGGAACAGATACGCAGTATTTT.

The chain has TRBV5-1 and TRBJ2-1, with unresolved D. The CDR3 consists of 16 residues. The V and J ends lost 2 bases and 5 bases respectively, with 17 bases between them. Germline-derived CDR1 and CDR2 are SGHRS and YFSETQ. The CDR3 DNA sequence: TGCGCCAGCAGCTTACAACCCTTCCCTGAGAACAATGAGCAGTTCTTC. Its translation is CASSLQPFPENNEQFF.

The rearrangement joins TRBV4-3 to TRBJ2-4; 7 bases align to TRBD2. Losses at the gene ends were 0 bases for V and 0 bases for J; bases not matched to a gene: 5. Germline CDR1 and CDR2: LGHNA and YSLEER. This CDR3 spans 17 amino acids. The CDR3 DNA reads as TGCGCCAGCAGCCAAGATCTGGGAGGGCAAGCCAAAAACATTCAGTACTTC. It encodes CASSQDLGGQAKNIQYF.

On this clone itself: The same CDR3 arises from other DNA sequences in this sample as well. This rearrangement joins TRBV9 to TRBJ2-5; D remains unclear. V lost 0 bases to trimming and J lost 1 base, with 4 bases between them. The CDR3 totals 13 residues. Per the germline V gene, CDR1 is SGDLS and CDR2 is YYNGEE. The CDR3 DNA sequence: TGTGCCAGCAGCGTAGGACTCCAAGAGACCCAGTACTTC. Protein: CASSVGLQETQYF.